This entry features one T cell receptor (beta chain) sequence. Its antigen is still unknown. This entry comes from a study of T cells after yellow fever vaccination. The CDR3 loop spans 15 amino acids. V lost 3 bases and J lost 3, with 13 bases in between. Germline V gives CDR1 SGHDT, CDR2 YYEEEE. General study results and limits: CD4 and CD8 compartments shared a small share of clonotypes, likely from convergent recombination. Post-booster reappearance was seen for most primary-vaccination clones (roughly 97% CD4, 88% CD8).

TCRdb reanalysed the 5' RACE reads using MiXCR and keeps one entry per CDR3 protein. In the table there are fewer than 650,000 distinct CDR3 sequences, around a fifth of which are singletons. This specimen was PBMCs, taken about 20 days after the first yellow fever vaccination. V gene TRBV5-6 combines with J gene TRBJ1-5, with D possibly matching TRBD1 (5 bases). The source of this sequence is a man between 18 and 29 years old who received the YFV17D yellow fever vaccine. Here the CDR3 DNA reads TGTGCCAGCAGCTCATACGGGGCCTCCAATCAGCCCCAGCATTTT. It yields the protein CASSSYGASNQPQHF.